This passage covers 3 T cell receptor beta chains from one sample sequenced in a study of CD8+CD57+ T cells in acquired aplastic anemia. Genomic DNA provided the template from which TCR beta VDJ and CDR3 profiles were obtained. MiXCR, applied by TCRdb to the reads, yields one record per CDR3 protein. The repertoire holds 200,000 to 250,000 distinct CDR3 sequences, with around 32% as singletons. The source material was sorted CD4+, CD8+, or CD8+CD57+ T cells (not recorded which) from PBMCs. These receptors were obtained from a human donor in good health, serving as a control.

The rearrangement uses TRBV7-3 and TRBJ1-5; weak D call: TRBD1 (5 bases). This CDR3 has 12 residues. CDR1 and CDR2 from the germline V gene are SGHTA and FQGTGA. V was cut by 6 bases and J by 11 bases, with 14 bases left in between. The CDR3 sequence is CASRGPSEAQHF. Written as DNA, the CDR3 is TGTGCCAGCAGGGGACCGAGCGAGGCCCAGCATTTT.

This clonotype was counted ten times or more. The gene calls are TRBV6-6 and TRBJ1-6; 11 nucleotides align to TRBD1. After removal of 1 base from V and 9 bases from J, the junction contained 8 bases not matched to a gene. CDR1 MNHNY and CDR2 SVGAGI come from the germline V gene (reference sequence). This CDR3 has 17 amino acids. The CDR3 spells CASSYLPTGTGGSPLHF. The CDR3 DNA reads TGTGCCAGCAGTTACTTACCAACCGGGACAGGGGGTTCACCCCTCCACTTT.

This clonotype was observed once. The conserved phenylalanine or tryptophan is not found at the CDR3 terminus, so this likely reflects a read error. The DNA is left out, because the CDR3 cannot be placed on it with certainty; the CDR3 is given as TCRdb lists it. The chain couples TRBV12-3 or TRBV12-4 to TRBJ1-6; the D segment call TRBD1 is taken from the table without a DNA check. With termini counted, the CDR3 has 8 amino acids. CDR3 residues: CASSLRRP.